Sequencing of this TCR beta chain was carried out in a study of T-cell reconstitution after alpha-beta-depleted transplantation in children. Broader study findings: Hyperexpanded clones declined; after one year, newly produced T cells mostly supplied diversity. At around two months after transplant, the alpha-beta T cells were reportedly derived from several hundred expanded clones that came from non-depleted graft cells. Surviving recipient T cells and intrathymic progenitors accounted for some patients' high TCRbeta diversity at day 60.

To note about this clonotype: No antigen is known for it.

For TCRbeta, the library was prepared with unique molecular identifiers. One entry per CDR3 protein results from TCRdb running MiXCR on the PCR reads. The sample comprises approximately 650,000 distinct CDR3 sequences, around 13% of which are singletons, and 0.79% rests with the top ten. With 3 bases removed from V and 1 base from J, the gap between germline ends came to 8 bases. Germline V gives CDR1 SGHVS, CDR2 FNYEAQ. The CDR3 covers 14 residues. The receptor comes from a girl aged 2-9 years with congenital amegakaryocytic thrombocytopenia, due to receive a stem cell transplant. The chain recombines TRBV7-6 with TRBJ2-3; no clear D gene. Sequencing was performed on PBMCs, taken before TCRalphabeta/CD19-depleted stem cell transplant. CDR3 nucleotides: TGTGCCAGCAGCTTCAATGGGGGCACAGATACGCAGTATTTT. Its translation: CASSFNGGTDTQYF.